This T cell receptor (beta chain) was recovered during a study of T cell changes during pregnancy in multiple sclerosis. This clone has just a few counts. The table came from immunoSEQ multiplex PCR; TCRdb's copy has only in-frame clones and leaves some out. Of approximately 50,000 clones detected, approximately 91% appear once; the ten largest clones hold around 0.6%. The length of the CDR3 is 15 residues. J gave up 7 bases and V 1 base, and 7 bases lay outside the gene matches. Germline V gene data show CDR1 as SQVTM and CDR2 as ANQGSEA. V and J are TRBV29-1 and TRBJ2-2; 9 bases line up with TRBD1. The receptor's source is a female donor in good health, enrolled as a control in a pregnancy study. Sequenced here: CD4+ T cells from peripheral blood mononuclear cells, sampled after pregnancy. DNA for the CDR3: TGCAGCGTTGAAGTGGGGACAGGGTTGGGCGGGGAGCTGTTTTTT. Its translation is CSVEVGTGLGGELFF.